The 20 T cell receptor beta chains below come from one sample, sequenced in a study of CD8+ T cells in alopecia areata. Extraction of RNA preceded its reverse transcription into cDNA, which served as the sequencing template. This table comes from immunoSEQ multiplex PCR, and its TCRdb copy is limited to in-frame clones, with some not included. The table lists just over 150,000 clones, less than 65% of them singletons. This sample comprised CD8+ T cells sorted from blood, obtained at week 0. Receptor source: a human donor with alopecia areata.

V usage is TRBV27 and J usage is TRBJ1-1, with 7 bases matching TRBD1. This CDR3 spans 13 amino acids. J gave up 2 bases and V 5 bases, and 2 bases lay outside the gene matches. CDR1 and CDR2 from the germline V gene are MNHEY and SMNVEV (reference sequence). CDR3 DNA: TGTGCCAGCAGTAACAGGGGCAACACTGAAGCTTTCTTT. It yields the protein CASSNRGNTEAFF.

This sequence joins TRBV5-1 and TRBJ1-1; D is perhaps TRBD1 (6 bases). The CDR3 loop spans 16 amino acids. Trimming removed 3 bases from V and 1 base from J, with 16 bases in between. Germline V gene data show CDR1 as SGHRS and CDR2 as YFSETQ. In nucleotides, the CDR3 is TGCGCCAGCAGCTCCTCTGGGGACACACCGAACACTGAAGCTTTCTTT. This sequence encodes CASSSSGDTPNTEAFF.

The chain uses TRBV7-8 and TRBJ2-5; TRBD2 is a possible D gene (6 bases). The last part of the DNA fits TRBJ2-7 better; the J call may be wrong. The CDR3 has 14 amino acids. Germline V gene sequence: CDR1 SGHVS, CDR2 FQNEAQ. In nucleotides, the CDR3 is TGTGCCAGCAGCTCCGGGACTGAGAGGGTCGAGCAGTACTTC. Its protein product is CASSSGTERVEQYF.

The V call is TRBV4-3, the J call TRBJ1-1; D is unclear. V shed 0 bases and J shed 1 base, with 9 bases lying between them. CDR1 is LGHNA, CDR2 YSLEER, per germline. The CDR3 contains 15 residues. CDR3 DNA sequence: TGCGCCAGCAGCCAAGATGGAGGGTCGAACACTGAAGCTTTCTTT. Protein product: CASSQDGGSNTEAFF.

In DNA, the CDR3 is TGTGCCAGCAGGGAGGGTCGGCATAATTCACCCCTCCACTTT. Residues: CASREGRHNSPLHF. The genes are TRBV25-1 and TRBJ1-6; D not certain. Germline V gene sequence: CDR1 MGHDK, CDR2 SYGVNS. The CDR3 length is 14 residues. V was clipped by 6 bases and J by 5 bases, with 11 bases between them.

The chain is built from TRBV27 and TRBJ1-5; unclear D gene. Trimming removed 5 bases at V and 6 bases at J, with 11 bases between. The CDR3 runs 13 residues. CDR1 is MNHEY and CDR2 is SMNVEV in the germline V gene (reference sequence). CDR3 bases: TGTGCCAGCAGTCTAGTCCCGGGTCAGCCCCAGCATTTT. Translated, it gives CASSLVPGQPQHF.

The table lists this clone with a count of one. The chain carries TRBV7-2 and TRBJ1-2, with 9 nucleotides matching TRBD1. With V trimmed by 5 bases and J by 6 bases, 10 bases remained unmatched. The CDR3 runs to 15 residues. The V gene's germline CDR1 is SGHTA and CDR2 FQGNSA. The CDR3: CASSLKDRGGDGYTF. CDR3 in DNA: TGTGCCAGCAGCCTCAAGGACAGGGGTGGGGATGGCTACACCTTC.

This chain connects TRBV30 to TRBJ1-1, with D maybe TRBD1 (6 bases). Germline-derived CDR1 and CDR2 are GTSNPN and SVGIG (reference sequence). V lost 6 bases and J 4 bases, leaving 9 bases between the germline ends. CDR3 size: 11 residues. The DNA of the CDR3 is TGTGCCTGTGGAGGGGGCACTGAAGCTTTCTTT. This sequence encodes CACGGGTEAFF.

The V gene is TRBV25-1, the J gene TRBJ1-2, with D maybe TRBD1 (6 bases). Between the trimmed V and J ends, which lost 5 bases and 3 bases, there was a span of 10 bases. Germline V CDR1 and CDR2: MGHDK, SYGVNS. This CDR3 contains 13 residues. As DNA, the CDR3 is TGTGCCAGCAGTTATACAGGGTACTATGGCTACACCTTC. It translates to CASSYTGYYGYTF.

This chain links TRBV29-1 with TRBJ1-1, with TRBD1 as a possible D gene (5 bases). Germline V gene data show CDR1 as SQVTM and CDR2 as ANQGSEA. The germline V and J ends were trimmed by 4 bases and 6 bases, with 9 bases remaining between them. The CDR3 loop spans 11 amino acids. The CDR3 DNA reads TGCAGCGTTGCAAGAGGGGCTGAAGCTTTCTTT. Translation gives CSVARGAEAFF.

This clone was picked up a small number of times. The CDR3 DNA follows: TGCAGCGCTGAGACAGGGGGAAACGCTGAAGCTTTCTTT. Translation: CSAETGGNAEAFF. This rearrangement joins TRBV29-1 to TRBJ1-1; TRBD1 agrees at 9 bases. J lost 6 bases, V lost 7 bases, and 9 bases had no gene match. The CDR3 consists of 13 residues. The germline CDR1 and CDR2 sequences are SQVTM and ANQGSEA.

This chain joins TRBV5-1 and TRBJ2-7; 7 bases are shared with TRBD1. Germline CDR1 SGHRS, CDR2 YFSETQ. CDR3 length: 14 residues. Trimming took 4 bases from V and 5 from J; bases not matched to a gene: 9. In nucleotides, the CDR3 is TGCGCCAGCAGCCTTAGGGGGCCCCAGGACGAGCAGTACTTC. Translation gives CASSLRGPQDEQYF.

The chain links TRBV15 to TRBJ2-3; the match to TRBD1 covers 7 bases. From germline, CDR1 is LNHNV and CDR2 YYDKDF (reference sequence). The CDR3 is 15 amino acids. The J segment lost 4 bases and the V segment lost 6 bases, leaving 10 bases of the junction unmatched. CDR3 in amino acids: CATREPTGFADTQYF. The CDR3 DNA is TGTGCCACCAGGGAACCGACAGGGTTCGCAGATACGCAGTATTTT.

V and J are TRBV30 and TRBJ1-2; tentative D call: TRBD1 (5 bases). The V end lost 7 bases, the J end lost 6 bases, and 12 bases lay between the germline ends. This CDR3 contains 11 residues. Germline CDR1 is GTSNPN and CDR2 is SVGIG (reference sequence). CDR3 bases: TGTGCCTCCCACGGGGGAGATGGCTACACCTTC. This sequence encodes CASHGGDGYTF. Drawing the rest from reference TRBV30 and TRBJ1-2, the complete variable domain is SQTIHQWPATLVQPVGSPLSLECTVEGTSNPNLYWYRQAAGRGLQLLFYSVGIGQISSEVPQNLSASRPQDRQFILSSKKLLLSDSGFYLCASHGGDGYTFGSGTRLTVV.

Notes on this clone: This specimen includes other DNA sequences encoding the same CDR3. The chain recombines TRBV15 with TRBJ1-1; D is ambiguous. The CDR3 runs 13 residues. V lost 0 bases and J 1 base, leaving 3 bases between the germline ends. Germline V CDR1 and CDR2: LNHNV, YYDKDF (reference sequence). The CDR3 spells CATSREGNTEAFF. The DNA for the CDR3 is TGTGCCACCAGCAGAGAGGGGAACACTGAAGCTTTCTTT.

The chain has TRBV30 and TRBJ1-1; D not certain. Deletions cut 1 base from V and 4 bases from J, with 10 bases between. The germline V gene has CDR1 GTSNPN and CDR2 SVGIG (reference sequence). The CDR3 extends over 13 amino acids. CDR3 sequence: CAWSAGVSTEAFF. The CDR3 nucleotides read TGTGCCTGGAGTGCCGGGGTAAGCACTGAAGCTTTCTTT.

This clone was observed a few times. The same CDR3 can be traced to other DNA sequences in this sample. This chain joins TRBV5-6 and TRBJ2-1, with D perhaps matching TRBD1 (7 bases). The V end lost 0 bases, the J end lost 4 bases, and 11 bases lay between the germline ends. CDR3 size: 15 residues. Germline assignment: CDR1 SGHDT and CDR2 YYEEEE. CDR3 sequence reads: CASSLASGGYNEQFF. CDR3 nucleotides: TGTGCCAGCAGCTTGGCGTCAGGGGGGTACAATGAGCAGTTCTTC.

The chain recombines TRBV30 with TRBJ2-2; 9 bases align to TRBD1. The CDR3 is 15 residues long. Losses at the gene ends were 0 bases for V and 6 bases for J; bases not matched to a gene: 5. Germline V gene sequence: CDR1 GTSNPN, CDR2 SVGIG (reference sequence). The CDR3 spells CAWSVLRTGAGELFF. DNA of the CDR3: TGTGCCTGGAGTGTATTAAGGACAGGGGCCGGGGAGCTGTTTTTT. The entire variable domain, with the rest obtained from reference TRBV30 and TRBJ2-2, is as follows: SQTIHQWPATLVQPVGSPLSLECTVEGTSNPNLYWYRQAAGRGLQLLFYSVGIGQISSEVPQNLSASRPQDRQFILSSKKLLLSDSGFYLCAWSVLRTGAGELFFGEGSRLTVL.

This clone has only a few counts. The rearrangement joins TRBV4-3 to TRBJ2-5; TRBD1 might be the D (5 bases). With 0 bases removed from V and 0 bases from J, the gap between germline ends came to 8 bases. From germline, CDR1 is LGHNA and CDR2 YSLEER. This CDR3 region has 15 residues. Here the CDR3 reads CASSQDGRDQETQYF. CDR3 DNA sequence: TGCGCCAGCAGCCAAGATGGCAGGGACCAAGAGACCCAGTACTTC.

The chain couples TRBV6-1 to TRBJ2-2; possibly TRBD1 or TRBD2 for D (6 bases each). Per the germline V gene, CDR1 is MNHNS and CDR2 is SASEGT. The CDR3 is 16 amino acids. The V gene lost 2 bases and the J gene lost 5 bases, with 15 bases spanning the gap. The CDR3 sequence: CASSEMRGAETGELFF. The CDR3 nucleotides read TGTGCCAGCAGTGAAATGAGGGGGGCGGAGACCGGGGAGCTGTTTTTT.